The clone carrying this TCR beta chain was seen a handful of times. The data were obtained in a study of blood T cell repertoires in COVID-19. Study at large: Sites in the United States, Italy and Spain provided acute and convalescent COVID-19 samples. T cells, B-cell-depleted T cells, or PBMCs supplied cDNA or gDNA.

In the authors' methods: Cell counts per sample came from amplifying reference gene primers. Assay used: immunoSEQ multiplex PCR; TCRdb lists only in-frame clones, some missing. That table gives V, J and clone size, and the DNA gave D and trimming. The sample carries 120,000 or so clones, about nine tenths recorded once. The V segment lost 3 bases and the J segment 9 bases; nucleotides outside the gene matches: 4. CDR1 and CDR2 (germline): WNHNN, SYGVQD (reference sequence). This CDR3 spans 14 amino acids. Sequences were obtained from peripheral blood. This TCR came from a man in his forties with acute or convalescent COVID-19. V is TRBV10-1 and J is TRBJ2-1; TRBD1 matches at 11 bases. The CDR3 coding sequence is TGCGCCAGCAGTGACTGGACAGGGGGCGGTGAGCAGTTCTTC. Translation: CASSDWTGGGEQFF.